This TCR beta chain was obtained from a study of T cells after posttransplantation cyclophosphamide. Study outcomes and limitations: TRB overlap between skin or GI tissue T cells and blood was limited. Donor-recipient repertoire similarity was low at 1-2 months, rising over year one. After PTCy, TRB diversity resembled that of CNI/methotrexate controls.

This clone appeared many times. Its antigen is still unknown. Clones were sequenced by immunoSEQ multiplex PCR, and TCRdb holds only the in-frame ones, with some missing. Singletons are absent from the sample, which has approximately 15,000 clones. A marrow graft followed busulfan-fludarabine conditioning, with cyclophosphamide on days +3 and +4. This TCR derives from a female patient between 30 and 40 years old who received an allogeneic stem cell transplant from a related donor, was CMV-positive, and had no GVHD. Among the T cells, some may be from the graft donor. Sequencing used PBMCs, obtained after allogeneic stem cell transplant with posttransplant cyclophosphamide.

The CDR3 loop is CAFSRVESNQPQHF. The CDR3 bases are TGTGCTTTCTCCAGGGTTGAGAGCAATCAGCCCCAGCATTTT. The chain is built from TRBV30 and TRBJ1-5; tentatively, D is TRBD1 (5 bases). Germline loops: CDR1 GTSNPN, CDR2 SVGIG (reference sequence). The CDR3 runs 14 residues. Complete variable domain (other parts from reference TRBV30 and TRBJ1-5): SQTIHQWPATLVQPVGSPLSLECTVEGTSNPNLYWYRQAAGRGLQLLFYSVGIGQISSEVPQNLSASRPQDRQFILSSKKLLLSDSGFYLCAFSRVESNQPQHFGDGTRLSIL.